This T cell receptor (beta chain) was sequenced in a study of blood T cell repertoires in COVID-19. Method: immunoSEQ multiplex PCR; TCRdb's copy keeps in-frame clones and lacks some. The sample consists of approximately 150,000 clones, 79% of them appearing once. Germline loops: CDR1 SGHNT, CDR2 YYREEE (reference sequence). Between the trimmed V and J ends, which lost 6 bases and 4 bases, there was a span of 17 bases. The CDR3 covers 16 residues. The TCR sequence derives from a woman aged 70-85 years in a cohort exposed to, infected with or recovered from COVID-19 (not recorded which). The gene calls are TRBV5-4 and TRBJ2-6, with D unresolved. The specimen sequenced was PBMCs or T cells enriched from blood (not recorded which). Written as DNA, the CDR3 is TGTGCCAGCAACCTGCCAGGCGAGTCCGGGGCCAACGTCCTGACTTTC. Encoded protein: CASNLPGESGANVLTF.